Listed below are T cell receptor beta chains from one sample, sequenced in a study of preoperative IRX-2 immunotherapy in early breast cancer. TCRdb's copy holds only in-frame clones and misses some; the assay was immunoSEQ multiplex PCR. The sample lists 35,000 to 45,000 clones, approximately 77% seen once, with 0.95% to 1.5% in the top ten. The sequenced sample was tumor tissue, obtained after IRX-2 immunotherapy. Receptors were obtained from a human donor with breast cancer. CDR3s include the opening cysteine and the closing phenylalanine or tryptophan. The order of the fields is clone size, J gene, V gene, D gene, CDR3 DNA, CDR3 protein. D genes are given only for firm matches. Only some rows state a clone size, as once, few, many or a class for expanded clones.

clone_size: NA; j_call: TRBJ2-4; v_call: TRBV19; d_call: NA; cdr3_nt: TGTGCAAGCAATAGTGGATGGGGAAACATTCAGTACTTC; cdr3_aa: CASNSGWGNIQYF
clone_size: NA; j_call: TRBJ2-3; v_call: TRBV30; d_call: TRBD2; cdr3_nt: TGTGCCTGGAGCCTAAGCCGACTAGCGGGTCTGGGAGATACGCAGTATTTT; cdr3_aa: CAWSLSRLAGLGDTQYF
clone_size: medium-sized; j_call: TRBJ1-5; v_call: TRBV11-3; d_call: TRBD1; cdr3_nt: TGTGCCAGCAGCTTAGTGACAGGGTCAAATCAGCCCCAGCATTTT; cdr3_aa: CASSLVTGSNQPQHF
clone_size: NA; j_call: TRBJ1-3; v_call: TRBV18; d_call: TRBD1; cdr3_nt: TGTGCCAGCTCACCGGACAGGGCATACACCATATATTTT; cdr3_aa: CASSPDRAYTIYF
clone_size: NA; j_call: TRBJ2-7; v_call: TRBV11-3; d_call: NA; cdr3_nt: TGTGCCAGCAGCCAAGCGGGTGGAAGGGACGAGCAGTACTTC; cdr3_aa: CASSQAGGRDEQYF
clone_size: NA; j_call: TRBJ1-3; v_call: TRBV7-4; d_call: NA; cdr3_nt: TGTGCCAGCAGCTTAGCGGCCTCATATTCTGGAAACACCATATATTTT; cdr3_aa: CASSLAASYSGNTIYF
clone_size: NA; j_call: TRBJ2-2; v_call: TRBV5-1; d_call: NA; cdr3_nt: TGCGCCAGCAGCCAGATCGACGGGATGAACACCGGGGAGCTGTTTTTT; cdr3_aa: CASSQIDGMNTGELFF
clone_size: NA; j_call: TRBJ2-7; v_call: TRBV6-8; d_call: NA; cdr3_nt: TGTGCCAGCAGTTTAGGGGCTAGACTGAACTACGAGCAGTACTTC; cdr3_aa: CASSLGARLNYEQYF
clone_size: NA; j_call: TRBJ2-2; v_call: TRBV5-1; d_call: NA; cdr3_nt: TGCGCCAGCAGCTTTAACTCCAGGGCCGGGGAGCTGTTTTTT; cdr3_aa: CASSFNSRAGELFF
clone_size: NA; j_call: TRBJ2-3; v_call: TRBV5-1; d_call: TRBD2; cdr3_nt: TGCGCCAGCAGCTCCGGACTAGCGGGGGACACAGATACGCAGTATTTT; cdr3_aa: CASSSGLAGDTDTQYF
clone_size: few; j_call: TRBJ1-1; v_call: TRBV19; d_call: TRBD1; cdr3_nt: TGTGCCAGTAATCATGGGTACAGGGGGAGGGGCACTGAAGCTTTCTTT; cdr3_aa: CASNHGYRGRGTEAFF
clone_size: few; j_call: TRBJ1-3; v_call: TRBV6-8; d_call: TRBD1; cdr3_nt: TGTGCCAGCAGTTACTCGATCGGGGGACAGCGAAACACCATATATTTT; cdr3_aa: CASSYSIGGQRNTIYF
clone_size: NA; j_call: TRBJ1-2; v_call: TRBV10-3; d_call: NA; cdr3_nt: TGTGCCATCAGTGAGCCAGAGAGCGGGGGGTATGGCTACACCTTC; cdr3_aa: CAISEPESGGYGYTF
clone_size: NA; j_call: TRBJ2-3; v_call: TRBV6-7; d_call: NA; cdr3_nt: TGTGCCAGCAGTTACTCAGGGGGGTCTAGCACAGATACGCAGTATTTT; cdr3_aa: CASSYSGGSSTDTQYF
clone_size: NA; j_call: TRBJ1-3; v_call: TRBV6-8; d_call: NA; cdr3_nt: TGTGCCAGCAGTAAGGGATTCTCTGGAAACACCATATATTTT; cdr3_aa: CASSKGFSGNTIYF
clone_size: NA; j_call: TRBJ2-7; v_call: TRBV19; d_call: NA; cdr3_nt: TGTGCCAGTAGTATAGCTACAGCCCCCTCCTACGAGCAGTACTTC; cdr3_aa: CASSIATAPSYEQYF
clone_size: NA; j_call: TRBJ2-7; v_call: TRBV11-3; d_call: NA; cdr3_nt: TGTGCCAGCAGCCAATTGGACCTACAGTCCTACGAGCAGTACTTC; cdr3_aa: CASSQLDLQSYEQYF
clone_size: NA; j_call: TRBJ1-3; v_call: TRBV19; d_call: NA; cdr3_nt: TGTGCCAGTAGTCACAGGAATTCTGGAAACACCATATATTTT; cdr3_aa: CASSHRNSGNTIYF
clone_size: NA; j_call: TRBJ2-3; v_call: TRBV1; d_call: NA; cdr3_nt: TGCGCCAGCAGCCCGATAGCAGCAGATACGCAGTATTTT; cdr3_aa: CASSPIAADTQYF
clone_size: NA; j_call: TRBJ1-5; v_call: TRBV6-8; d_call: NA; cdr3_nt: TGTGCCAGCAGTGCCCCGTTTTGCGGTCAGCCCCAGCATTTT; cdr3_aa: CASSAPFCGQPQHF
clone_size: once; j_call: TRBJ2-7; v_call: TRBV15; d_call: NA; cdr3_nt: TGTGCCACCAGCAGAGATCGGCTCCACCCTCTAGGCGAGCAGTACTTC; cdr3_aa: CATSRDRLHPLGEQYF
clone_size: NA; j_call: TRBJ1-5; v_call: TRBV19; d_call: NA; cdr3_nt: TGTGCCAGTCTTCCCCCCCTCGCGACGGTAGGAGGCAATCAGCCCCAGCATTTT; cdr3_aa: CASLPPLATVGGNQPQHF
clone_size: NA; j_call: TRBJ2-1; v_call: TRBV7-1; d_call: NA; cdr3_nt: TGTGCCAGCAGCTCCGCAGGGTCCTACAATGAGCAGTTCTTC; cdr3_aa: CASSSAGSYNEQFF
clone_size: few; j_call: TRBJ2-5; v_call: TRBV5-1; d_call: NA; cdr3_nt: TGCGCCAGCAGCTTGCTCCCAGGGCTTGAAGAGACCCAGTACTTC; cdr3_aa: CASSLLPGLEETQYF
clone_size: NA; j_call: TRBJ2-7; v_call: TRBV28; d_call: NA; cdr3_nt: TGTGCCAGCACCAGGGGGGGACGGGCCTACGAGCAGTACTTC; cdr3_aa: CASTRGGRAYEQYF